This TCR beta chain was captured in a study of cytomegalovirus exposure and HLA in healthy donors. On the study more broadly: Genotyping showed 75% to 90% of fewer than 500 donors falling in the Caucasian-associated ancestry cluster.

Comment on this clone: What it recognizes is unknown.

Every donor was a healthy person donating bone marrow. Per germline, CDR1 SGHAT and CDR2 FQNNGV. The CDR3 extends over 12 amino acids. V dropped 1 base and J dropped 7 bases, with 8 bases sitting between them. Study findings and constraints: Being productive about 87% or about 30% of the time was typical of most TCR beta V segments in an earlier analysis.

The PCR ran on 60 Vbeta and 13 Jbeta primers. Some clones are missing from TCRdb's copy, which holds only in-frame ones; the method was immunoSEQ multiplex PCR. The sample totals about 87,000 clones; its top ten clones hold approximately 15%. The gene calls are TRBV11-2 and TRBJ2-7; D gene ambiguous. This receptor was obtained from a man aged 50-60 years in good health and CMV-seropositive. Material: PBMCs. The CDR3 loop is CASSLAAYEQYF. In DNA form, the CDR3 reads TGTGCCAGCAGCTTAGCCGCGTATGAGCAGTACTTC.